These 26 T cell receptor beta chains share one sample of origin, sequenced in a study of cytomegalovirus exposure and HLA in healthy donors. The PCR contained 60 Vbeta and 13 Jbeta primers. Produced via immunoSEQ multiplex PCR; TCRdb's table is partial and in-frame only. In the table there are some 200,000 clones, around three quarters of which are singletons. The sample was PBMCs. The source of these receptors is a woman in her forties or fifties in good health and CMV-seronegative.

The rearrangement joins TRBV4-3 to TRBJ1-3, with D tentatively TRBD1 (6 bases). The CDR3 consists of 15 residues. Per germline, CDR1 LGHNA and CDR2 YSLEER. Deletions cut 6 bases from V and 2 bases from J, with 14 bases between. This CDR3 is CASSSVGGAGNTIYF. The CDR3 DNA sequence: TGCGCCAGCAGTTCGGTAGGGGGGGCTGGAAACACCATATATTTT.

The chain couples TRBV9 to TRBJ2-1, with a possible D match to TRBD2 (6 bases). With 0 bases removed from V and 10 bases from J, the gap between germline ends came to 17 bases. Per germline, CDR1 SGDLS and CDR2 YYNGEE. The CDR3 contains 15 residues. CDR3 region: CASSVGGRGSEEQFF. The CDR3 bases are TGTGCCAGCAGCGTAGGGGGACGGGGGTCAGAGGAGCAGTTCTTC. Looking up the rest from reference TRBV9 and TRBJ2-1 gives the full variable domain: DSGVTQTPKHLITATGQRVTLRCSPRSGDLSVYWYQQSLDQGLQFLIQYYNGEERAKGNILERFSAQQFPDLHSELNLSSLELGDSALYFCASSVGGRGSEEQFFGPGTRLTVL.

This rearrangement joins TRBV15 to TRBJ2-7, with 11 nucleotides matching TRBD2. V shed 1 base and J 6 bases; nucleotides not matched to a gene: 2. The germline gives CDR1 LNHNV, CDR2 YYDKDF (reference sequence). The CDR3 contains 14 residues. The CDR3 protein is CATSRGLAGIEQYF. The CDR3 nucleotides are TGTGCCACCAGCAGAGGACTAGCGGGGATCGAGCAGTACTTC. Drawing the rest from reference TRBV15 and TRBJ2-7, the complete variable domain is DAMVIQNPRYQVTQFGKPVTLSCSQTLNHNVMYWYQQKSSQAPKLLFHYYDKDFNNEADTPDNFQSRRPNTSFCFLDIRSPGLGDTAMYLCATSRGLAGIEQYFGPGTRLTVT.

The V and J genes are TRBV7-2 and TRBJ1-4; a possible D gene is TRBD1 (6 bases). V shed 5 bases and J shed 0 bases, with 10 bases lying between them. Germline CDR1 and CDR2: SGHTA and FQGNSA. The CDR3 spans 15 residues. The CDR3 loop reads CASSPGDTTNEKLFF. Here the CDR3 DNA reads TGTGCCAGCAGCCCAGGGGATACAACTAATGAAAAACTGTTTTTT.

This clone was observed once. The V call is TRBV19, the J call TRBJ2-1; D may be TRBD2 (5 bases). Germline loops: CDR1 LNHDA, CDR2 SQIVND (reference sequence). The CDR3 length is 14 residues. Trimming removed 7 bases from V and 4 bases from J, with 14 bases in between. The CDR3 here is CASTARGSYNEQFF. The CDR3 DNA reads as TGTGCCAGTACAGCGAGAGGGTCATACAATGAGCAGTTCTTC.

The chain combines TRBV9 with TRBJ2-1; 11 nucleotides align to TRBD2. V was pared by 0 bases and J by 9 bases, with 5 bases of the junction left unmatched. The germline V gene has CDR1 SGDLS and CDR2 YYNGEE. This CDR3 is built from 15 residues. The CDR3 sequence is CASSVGSGRAAEQFF. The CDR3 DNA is TGTGCCAGCAGCGTAGGTAGCGGGAGGGCGGCTGAGCAGTTCTTC.

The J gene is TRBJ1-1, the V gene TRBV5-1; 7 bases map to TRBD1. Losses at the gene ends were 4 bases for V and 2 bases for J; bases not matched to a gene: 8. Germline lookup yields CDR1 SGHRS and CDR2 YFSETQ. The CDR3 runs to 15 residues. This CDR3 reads CASSRTGTVNTEAFF. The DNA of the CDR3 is TGCGCCAGCAGCAGGACCGGGACAGTAAACACTGAAGCTTTCTTT.

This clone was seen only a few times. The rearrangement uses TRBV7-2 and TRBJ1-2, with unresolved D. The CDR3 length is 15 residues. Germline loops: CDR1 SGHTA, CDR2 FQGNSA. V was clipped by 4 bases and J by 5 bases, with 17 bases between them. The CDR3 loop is CASSSNGGKQYGYTF. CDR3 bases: TGTGCCAGCAGCTCCAACGGAGGGAAGCAGTATGGCTACACCTTC.

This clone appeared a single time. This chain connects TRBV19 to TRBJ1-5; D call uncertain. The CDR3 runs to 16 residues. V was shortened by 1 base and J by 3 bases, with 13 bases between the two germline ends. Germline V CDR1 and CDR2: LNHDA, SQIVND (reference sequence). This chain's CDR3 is CASSIVGRSLNQPQHF. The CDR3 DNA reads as TGTGCCAGTAGTATAGTTGGGAGGTCTCTCAATCAGCCCCAGCATTTT.

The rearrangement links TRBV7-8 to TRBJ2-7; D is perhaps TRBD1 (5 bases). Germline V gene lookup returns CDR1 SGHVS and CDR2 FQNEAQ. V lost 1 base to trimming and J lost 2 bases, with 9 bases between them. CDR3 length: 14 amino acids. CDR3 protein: CASSLEVRAYEQYF. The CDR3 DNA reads TGTGCCAGCAGCTTAGAGGTCAGGGCCTACGAGCAGTACTTC.

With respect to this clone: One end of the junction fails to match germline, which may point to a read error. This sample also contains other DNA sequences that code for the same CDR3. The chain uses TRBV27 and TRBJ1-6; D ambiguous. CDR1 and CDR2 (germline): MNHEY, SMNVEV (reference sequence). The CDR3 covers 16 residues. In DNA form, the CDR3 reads TGTGCCAGCACCTCAGCGAGGAGCTCCTATAATTCCCCCCTCCACTTT. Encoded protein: CASTSARSSYNSPLHF.

The chain's CDR3 is CASSIDRGWLEPQHF. For the CDR3, the DNA is TGTGCCAGTAGTATAGATCGCGGGTGGTTGGAGCCCCAGCATTTT. The chain uses TRBV19 and TRBJ1-5, with D hard to call. Looked up from germline, CDR1 is LNHDA and CDR2 is SQIVND (reference sequence). V lost 0 bases and J 8 bases, leaving 14 bases between the germline ends. The CDR3 spans 15 residues. Drawing the rest from reference TRBV19 and TRBJ1-5, the complete variable domain is DGGITQSPKYLFRKEGQNVTLSCEQNLNHDAMYWYRQDPGQGLRLIYYSQIVNDFQKGDIAEGYSVSREKKESFPLTVTSAQKNPTAFYLCASSIDRGWLEPQHFGDGTRLSIL.

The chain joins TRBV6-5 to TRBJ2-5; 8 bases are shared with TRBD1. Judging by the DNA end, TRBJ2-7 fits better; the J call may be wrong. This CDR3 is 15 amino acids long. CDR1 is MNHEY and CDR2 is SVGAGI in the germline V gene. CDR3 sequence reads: CASSYSWQGAAEQYF. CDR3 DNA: TGTGCCAGCAGTTACTCGTGGCAGGGGGCTGCCGAGCAGTACTTC.

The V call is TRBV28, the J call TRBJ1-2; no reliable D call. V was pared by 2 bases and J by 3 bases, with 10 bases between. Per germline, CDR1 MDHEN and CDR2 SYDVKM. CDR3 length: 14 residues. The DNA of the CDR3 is TGTGCCAGCAGTTTAGGAGGGAGGCACTATGGCTACACCTTC. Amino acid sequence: CASSLGGRHYGYTF.

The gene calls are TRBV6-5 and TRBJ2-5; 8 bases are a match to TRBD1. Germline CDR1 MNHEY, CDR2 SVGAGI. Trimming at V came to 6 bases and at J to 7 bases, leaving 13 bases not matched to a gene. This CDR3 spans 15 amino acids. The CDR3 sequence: CASSPGQVIRRTQYF. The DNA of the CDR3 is TGTGCCAGCAGCCCGGGACAGGTGATCCGGCGGACCCAGTACTTC.

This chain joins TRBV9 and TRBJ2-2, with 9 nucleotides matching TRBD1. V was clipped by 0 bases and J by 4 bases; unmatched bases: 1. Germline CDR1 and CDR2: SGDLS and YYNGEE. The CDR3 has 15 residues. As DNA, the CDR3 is TGTGCCAGCAGCGTAGACAGGGGGCGCACCGGGGAGCTGTTTTTT. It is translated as CASSVDRGRTGELFF.

This chain's CDR3 is CASSGSRGAYEQYF. The CDR3 region has the DNA TGTGCCAGCAGCGGTTCCCGGGGAGCCTACGAGCAGTACTTC. The chain is built from TRBV11-2 and TRBJ2-7, with D possibly matching TRBD2 (5 bases). V shed 5 bases and J shed 2 bases, with 13 bases lying between them. This CDR3 comprises 14 residues. Germline V gene data show CDR1 as SGHAT and CDR2 as FQNNGV.

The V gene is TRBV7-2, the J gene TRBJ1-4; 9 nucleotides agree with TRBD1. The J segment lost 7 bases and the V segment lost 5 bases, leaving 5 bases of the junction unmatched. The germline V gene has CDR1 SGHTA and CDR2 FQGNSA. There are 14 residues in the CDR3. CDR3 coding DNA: TGTGCCAGCAGCATTGGACAGGGGCGTGAAAAACTGTTTTTT. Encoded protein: CASSIGQGREKLFF. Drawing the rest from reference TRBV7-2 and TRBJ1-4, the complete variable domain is GAGVSQSPSNKVTEKGKDVELRCDPISGHTALYWYRQSLGQGLEFLIYFQGNSAPDKSGLPSDRFSAERTGGSVSTLTIQRTQQEDSAVYLCASSIGQGREKLFFGSGTQLSVL.

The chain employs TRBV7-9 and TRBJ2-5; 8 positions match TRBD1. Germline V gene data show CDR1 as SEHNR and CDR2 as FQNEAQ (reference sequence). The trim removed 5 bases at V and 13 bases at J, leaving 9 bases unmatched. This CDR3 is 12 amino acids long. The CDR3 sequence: CASSKEGQAAYF. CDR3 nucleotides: TGTGCCAGCAGCAAAGAGGGACAGGCCGCGTACTTC.

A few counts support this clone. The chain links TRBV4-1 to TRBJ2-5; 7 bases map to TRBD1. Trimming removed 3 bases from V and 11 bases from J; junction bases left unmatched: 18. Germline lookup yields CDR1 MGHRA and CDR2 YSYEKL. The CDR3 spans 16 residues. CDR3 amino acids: CASSHQMNRGRGEQYF. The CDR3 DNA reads TGCGCCAGCAGCCACCAGATGAACAGGGGACGTGGGGAGCAGTACTTC.

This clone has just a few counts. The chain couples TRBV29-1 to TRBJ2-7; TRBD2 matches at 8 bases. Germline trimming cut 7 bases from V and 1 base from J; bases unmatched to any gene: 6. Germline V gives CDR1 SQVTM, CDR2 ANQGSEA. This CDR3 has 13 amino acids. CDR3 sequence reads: CSGKAGESYEQYF. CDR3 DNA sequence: TGCAGCGGGAAAGCGGGAGAATCCTACGAGCAGTACTTC.

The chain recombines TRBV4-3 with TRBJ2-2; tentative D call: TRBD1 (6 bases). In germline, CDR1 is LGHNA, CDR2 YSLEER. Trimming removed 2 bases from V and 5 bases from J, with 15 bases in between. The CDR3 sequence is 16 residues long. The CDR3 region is CASSQTTGLGTGELFF. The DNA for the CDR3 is TGCGCCAGCAGCCAAACAACAGGGTTGGGAACCGGGGAGCTGTTTTTT.

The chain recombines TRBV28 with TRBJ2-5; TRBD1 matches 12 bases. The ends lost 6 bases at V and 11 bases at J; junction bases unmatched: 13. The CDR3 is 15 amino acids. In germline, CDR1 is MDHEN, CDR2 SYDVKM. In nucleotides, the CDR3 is TGTGCCAGCAGCCTAATGGGACAGGGGGCCCGGGAGCAGTACTTC. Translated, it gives CASSLMGQGAREQYF.

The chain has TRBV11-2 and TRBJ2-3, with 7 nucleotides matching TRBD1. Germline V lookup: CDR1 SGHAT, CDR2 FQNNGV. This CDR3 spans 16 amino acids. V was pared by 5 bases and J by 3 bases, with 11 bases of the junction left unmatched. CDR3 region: CASSPIRGQGTDTQYF. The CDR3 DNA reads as TGTGCCAGCAGCCCGATAAGGGGGCAAGGGACAGATACGCAGTATTTT.

CDR3 coding DNA: TGTGCCAGCAGCTTAATGGGGGGACTTGAGACCCAGTACTTC. Protein: CASSLMGGLETQYF. The chain couples TRBV11-2 to TRBJ2-5, with a weak D call TRBD2 (6 bases). Deletions cut 2 bases from V and 5 bases from J, with 12 bases between. This CDR3 has 14 amino acids. Germline values: CDR1 SGHAT, CDR2 FQNNGV.

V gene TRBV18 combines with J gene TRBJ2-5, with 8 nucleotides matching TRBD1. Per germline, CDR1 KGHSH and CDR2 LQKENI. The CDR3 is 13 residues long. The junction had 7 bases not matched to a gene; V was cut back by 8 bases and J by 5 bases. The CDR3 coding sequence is TGTGCCAGCCAAACAGGGGGACGGGAGACCCAGTACTTC. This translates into CASQTGGRETQYF.